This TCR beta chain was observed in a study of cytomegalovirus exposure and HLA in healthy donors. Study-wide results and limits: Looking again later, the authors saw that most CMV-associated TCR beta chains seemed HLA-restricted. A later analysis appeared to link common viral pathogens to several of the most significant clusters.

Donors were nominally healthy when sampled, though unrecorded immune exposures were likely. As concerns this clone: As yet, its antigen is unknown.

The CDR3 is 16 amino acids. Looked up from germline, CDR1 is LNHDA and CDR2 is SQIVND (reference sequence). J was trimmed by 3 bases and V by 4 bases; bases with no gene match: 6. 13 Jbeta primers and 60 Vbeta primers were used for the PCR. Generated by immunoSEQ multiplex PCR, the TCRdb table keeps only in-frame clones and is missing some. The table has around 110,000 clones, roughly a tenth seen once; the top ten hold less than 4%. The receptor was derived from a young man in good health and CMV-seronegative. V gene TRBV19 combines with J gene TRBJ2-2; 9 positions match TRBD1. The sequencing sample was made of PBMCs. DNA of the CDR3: TGTGCCAGTAGTACTAAGGACAGGGGATACACCGGGGAGCTGTTTTTT. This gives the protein CASSTKDRGYTGELFF.